The text below deals with one T cell receptor beta chain. The sample is drawn from a study of blood T cell repertoires in COVID-19. CDR1 SGDLS and CDR2 YYNGEE come from the germline V gene. The CDR3 extends over 15 amino acids. Trimming removed 0 bases at V and 1 base at J, with 9 bases between. Measured with immunoSEQ multiplex PCR; TCRdb has only the in-frame clones, and not every one. Of about 130,000 clones in the sample, roughly two thirds were seen once. Sample: peripheral blood. This receptor was taken from a woman aged 70-85 years with acute or convalescent COVID-19. The V and J genes are TRBV9 and TRBJ2-3; D may be TRBD2 (5 bases). In DNA form, the CDR3 reads TGTGCCAGCAGCGTAGCGGGGTCGGGCACAGATACGCAGTATTTT. It is translated as CASSVAGSGTDTQYF.